Listed here is a single TCR beta chain. Antigen unknown. The sample belongs to a study of OX40 agonist ivuxolimab in advanced cancers. Study-level points and caveats: Antigen specificity was not determined for the expanded peripheral T cells.

Repertoires were generated with immunoSEQ multiplex PCR, while TCRdb's copy carries only in-frame clones and drops some. Of 75,000 to 95,000 clones listed, 90% are singletons. Germline CDR1 and CDR2: SGDLS and YYNGEE. Trimming cost V 0 bases and J 5 bases, with 13 bases left between them. CDR3 length equals 15 residues. The V gene is TRBV9, the J gene TRBJ2-3; D is possibly TRBD1 or TRBD2 (5 bases each). This sample comprised CD4+ or CD8+ T cells sorted from blood, obtained in a trial of the OX40 agonist ivuxolimab. The receptor's source is an adult with an advanced solid tumor such as melanoma, head and neck, liver or kidney cancer. The CDR3 DNA reads as TGTGCCAGCAGCGTAGGGGGGAGCATCCTAGATACGCAGTATTTT. Translating gives CASSVGGSILDTQYF.